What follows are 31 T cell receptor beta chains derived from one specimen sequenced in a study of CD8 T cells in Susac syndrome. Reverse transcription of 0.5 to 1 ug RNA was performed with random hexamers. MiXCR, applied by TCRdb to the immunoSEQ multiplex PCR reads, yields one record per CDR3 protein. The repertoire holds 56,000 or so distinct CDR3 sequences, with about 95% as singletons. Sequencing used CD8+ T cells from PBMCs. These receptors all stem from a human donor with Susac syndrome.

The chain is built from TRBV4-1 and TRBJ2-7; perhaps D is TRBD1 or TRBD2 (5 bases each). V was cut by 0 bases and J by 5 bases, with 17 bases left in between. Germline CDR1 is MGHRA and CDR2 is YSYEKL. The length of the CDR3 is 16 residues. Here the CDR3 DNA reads TGCGCCAGCAGCCAAGATCCGAGGGGTAAGATCGACGAGCAGTACTTC. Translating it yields CASSQDPRGKIDEQYF.

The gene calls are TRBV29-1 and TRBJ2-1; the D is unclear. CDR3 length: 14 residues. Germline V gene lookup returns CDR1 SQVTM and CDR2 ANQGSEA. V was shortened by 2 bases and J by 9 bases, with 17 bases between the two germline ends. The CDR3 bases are TGCAGCGTTGAAATGAGTCGGTTTGTGCGTGAGCAGTTCTTC. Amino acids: CSVEMSRFVREQFF.

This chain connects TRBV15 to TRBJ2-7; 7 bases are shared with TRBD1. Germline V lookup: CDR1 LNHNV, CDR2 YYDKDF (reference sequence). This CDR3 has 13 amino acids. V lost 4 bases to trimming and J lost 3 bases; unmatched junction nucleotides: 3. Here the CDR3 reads CATSNRDSYEQYF. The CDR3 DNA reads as TGTGCCACCAGCAACCGGGACAGCTACGAGCAGTACTTC. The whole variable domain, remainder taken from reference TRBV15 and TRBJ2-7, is DAMVIQNPRYQVTQFGKPVTLSCSQTLNHNVMYWYQQKSSQAPKLLFHYYDKDFNNEADTPDNFQSRRPNTSFCFLDIRSPGLGDTAMYLCATSNRDSYEQYFGPGTRLTVT.

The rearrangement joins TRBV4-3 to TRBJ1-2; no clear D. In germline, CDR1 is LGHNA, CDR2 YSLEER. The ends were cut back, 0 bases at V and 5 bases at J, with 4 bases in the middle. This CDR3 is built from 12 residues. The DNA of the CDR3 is TGCGCCAGCAGCCAAGAGTCATATGGCTACACCTTC. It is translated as CASSQESYGYTF.

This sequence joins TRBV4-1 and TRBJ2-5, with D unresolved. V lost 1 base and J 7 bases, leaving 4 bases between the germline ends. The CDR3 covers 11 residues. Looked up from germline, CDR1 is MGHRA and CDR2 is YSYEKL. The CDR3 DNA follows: TGCGCCAGCAGCCAAGGGCGGACCCAGTACTTC. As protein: CASSQGRTQYF.

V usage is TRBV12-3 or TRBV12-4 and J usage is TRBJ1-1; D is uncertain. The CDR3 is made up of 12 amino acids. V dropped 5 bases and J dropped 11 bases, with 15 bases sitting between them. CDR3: CASSPGIPRAFF. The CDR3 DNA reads TGTGCCAGCAGTCCCGGGATACCTCGCGCTTTCTTT.

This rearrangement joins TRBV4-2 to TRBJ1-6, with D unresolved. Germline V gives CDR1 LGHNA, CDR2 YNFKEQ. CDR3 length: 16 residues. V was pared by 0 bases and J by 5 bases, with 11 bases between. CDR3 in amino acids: CASSQDGHPNNSPLHF. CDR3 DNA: TGTGCCAGCAGCCAAGACGGGCACCCGAATAATTCACCCCTCCACTTT.

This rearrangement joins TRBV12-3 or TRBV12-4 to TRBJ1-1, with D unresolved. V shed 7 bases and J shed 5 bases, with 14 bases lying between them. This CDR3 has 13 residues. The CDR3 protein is CASTQGSVTEAFF. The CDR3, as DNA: TGTGCCAGCACCCAAGGGTCCGTAACTGAAGCTTTCTTT.

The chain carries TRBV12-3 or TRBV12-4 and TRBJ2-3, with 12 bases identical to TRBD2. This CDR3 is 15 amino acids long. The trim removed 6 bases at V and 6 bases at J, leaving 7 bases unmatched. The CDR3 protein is CASSRLAGGMDTQYF. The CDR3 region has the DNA TGTGCCAGCAGCCGCCTAGCGGGGGGGATGGATACGCAGTATTTT.

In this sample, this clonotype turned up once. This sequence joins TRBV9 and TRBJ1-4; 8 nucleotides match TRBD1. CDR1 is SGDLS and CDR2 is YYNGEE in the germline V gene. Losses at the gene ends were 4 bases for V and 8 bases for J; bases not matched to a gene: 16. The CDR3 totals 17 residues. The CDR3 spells CASSPRGRSFVDEKLFF. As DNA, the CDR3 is TGTGCCAGCAGCCCCAGGGGGCGAAGCTTTGTCGACGAAAAACTGTTTTTT. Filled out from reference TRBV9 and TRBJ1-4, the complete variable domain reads DSGVTQTPKHLITATGQRVTLRCSPRSGDLSVYWYQQSLDQGLQFLIQYYNGEERAKGNILERFSAQQFPDLHSELNLSSLELGDSALYFCASSPRGRSFVDEKLFFGSGTQLSVL.

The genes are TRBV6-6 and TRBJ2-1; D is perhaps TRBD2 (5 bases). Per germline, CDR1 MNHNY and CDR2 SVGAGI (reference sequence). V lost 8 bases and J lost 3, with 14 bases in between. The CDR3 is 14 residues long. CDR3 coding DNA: TGTGCCAGCTCCCTAGCATACTACTACAATGAGCAGTTCTTC. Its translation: CASSLAYYYNEQFF.

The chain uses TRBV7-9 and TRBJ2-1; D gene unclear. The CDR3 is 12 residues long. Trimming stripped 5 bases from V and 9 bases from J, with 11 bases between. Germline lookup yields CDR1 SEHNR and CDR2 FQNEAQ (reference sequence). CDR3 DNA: TGTGCCAGCAGCCGTAGTGGCGGTGAGCAGTTCTTC. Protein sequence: CASSRSGGEQFF.

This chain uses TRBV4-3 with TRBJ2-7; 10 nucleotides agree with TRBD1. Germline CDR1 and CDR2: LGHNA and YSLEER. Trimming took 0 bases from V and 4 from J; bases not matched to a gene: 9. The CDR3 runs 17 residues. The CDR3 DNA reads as TGCGCCAGCAGCCAAGACGGCGTGGGACAGGGGTCTTACGAGCAGTACTTC. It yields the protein CASSQDGVGQGSYEQYF.

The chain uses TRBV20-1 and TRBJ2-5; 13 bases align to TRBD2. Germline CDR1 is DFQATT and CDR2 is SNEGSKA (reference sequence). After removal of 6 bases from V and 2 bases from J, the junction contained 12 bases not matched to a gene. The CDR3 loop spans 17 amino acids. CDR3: CSAPRVGTSGIQETQYF. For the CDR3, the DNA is TGCAGTGCCCCCCGAGTCGGGACTAGCGGGATTCAAGAGACCCAGTACTTC.

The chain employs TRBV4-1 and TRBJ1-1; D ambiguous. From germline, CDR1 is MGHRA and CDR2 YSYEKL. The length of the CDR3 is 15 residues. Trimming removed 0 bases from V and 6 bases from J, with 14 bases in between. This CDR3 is CASSQEDDGPSEAFF. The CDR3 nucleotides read TGCGCCAGCAGCCAAGAAGACGACGGGCCATCTGAAGCTTTCTTT.

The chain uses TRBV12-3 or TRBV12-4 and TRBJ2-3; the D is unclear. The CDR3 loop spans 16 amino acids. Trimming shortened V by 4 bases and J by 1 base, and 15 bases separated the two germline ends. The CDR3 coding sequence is TGTGCCAGCAGTTCCAGTGGGTCGATGGGCACAGATACGCAGTATTTT. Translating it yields CASSSSGSMGTDTQYF.

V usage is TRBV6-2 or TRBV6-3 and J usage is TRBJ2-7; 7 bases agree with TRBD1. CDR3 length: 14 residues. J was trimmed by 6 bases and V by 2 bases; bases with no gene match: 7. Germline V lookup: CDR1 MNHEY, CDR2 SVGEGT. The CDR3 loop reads CASSYRDRSVEQYF. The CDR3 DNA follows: TGTGCCAGCAGTTACAGGGACAGATCGGTCGAGCAGTACTTC.

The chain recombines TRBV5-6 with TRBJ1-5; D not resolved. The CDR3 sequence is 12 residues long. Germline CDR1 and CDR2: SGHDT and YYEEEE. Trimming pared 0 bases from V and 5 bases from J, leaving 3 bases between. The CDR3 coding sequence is TGTGCCAGCAGCTTGGTGGATCAGCCCCAGCATTTT. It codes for CASSLVDQPQHF.

CDR3 in DNA: TGCGCCAGCAGCTTGGGTGTGGACTACACCTTC. This codes for CASSLGVDYTF. This rearrangement joins TRBV5-1 to TRBJ1-2; no definite D call. The CDR3 loop spans 11 amino acids. From germline, CDR1 is SGHRS and CDR2 YFSETQ. Trimming stripped 0 bases from V and 10 bases from J, with 7 bases between.

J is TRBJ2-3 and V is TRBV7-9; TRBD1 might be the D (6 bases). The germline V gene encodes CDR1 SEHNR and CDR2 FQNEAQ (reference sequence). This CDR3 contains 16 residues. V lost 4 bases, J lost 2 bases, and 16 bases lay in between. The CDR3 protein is CASSSGDGNPTDTQYF. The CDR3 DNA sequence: TGTGCCAGCAGCTCAGGGGACGGAAACCCCACAGATACGCAGTATTTT.

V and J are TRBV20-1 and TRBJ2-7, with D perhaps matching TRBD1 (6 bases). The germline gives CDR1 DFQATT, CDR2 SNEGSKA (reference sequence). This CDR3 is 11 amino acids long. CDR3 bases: TGCAGCCCCGGGACACTATACGAGCAGTACTTC. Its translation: CSPGTLYEQYF.

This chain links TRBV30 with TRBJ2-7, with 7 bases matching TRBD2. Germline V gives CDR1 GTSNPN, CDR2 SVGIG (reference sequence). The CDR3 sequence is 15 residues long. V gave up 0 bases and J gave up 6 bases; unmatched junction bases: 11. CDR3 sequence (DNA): TGTGCCTGGAGTGTACTAGCGACCCCCCCCCTCGAGCAGTACTTC. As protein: CAWSVLATPPLEQYF.

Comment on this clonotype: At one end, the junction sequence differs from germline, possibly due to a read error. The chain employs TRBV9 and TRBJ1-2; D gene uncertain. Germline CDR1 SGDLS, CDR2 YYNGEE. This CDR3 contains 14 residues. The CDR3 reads CASSPQLRDYDYTF. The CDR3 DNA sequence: TGTGCCAGCAGCCCCCAGCTTCGGGATTATGACTACACCTTC.

This CDR3 is CSARGPSGGDTEAFF. CDR3 nucleotides: TGCAGTGCTAGAGGGCCAAGTGGGGGGGACACTGAAGCTTTCTTT. The chain couples TRBV20-1 to TRBJ1-1; D possibly corresponds to TRBD1 (5 bases). Trimming took 1 base from V and 3 from J, leaving 15 bases between them. The CDR3 extends over 15 amino acids. Germline lookup yields CDR1 DFQATT and CDR2 SNEGSKA (reference sequence).

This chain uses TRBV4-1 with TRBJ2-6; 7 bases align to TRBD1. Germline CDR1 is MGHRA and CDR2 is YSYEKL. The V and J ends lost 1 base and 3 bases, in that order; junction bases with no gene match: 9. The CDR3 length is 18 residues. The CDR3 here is CASSQVPPGGGGANVLTF. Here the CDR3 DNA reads TGCGCCAGCAGCCAAGTACCCCCAGGGGGTGGTGGGGCCAACGTCCTGACTTTC.

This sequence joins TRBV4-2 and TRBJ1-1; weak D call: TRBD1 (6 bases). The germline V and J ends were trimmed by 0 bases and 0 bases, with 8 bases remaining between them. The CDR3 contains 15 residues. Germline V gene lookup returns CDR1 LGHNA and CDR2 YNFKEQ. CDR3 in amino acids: CASSQDEGVNTEAFF. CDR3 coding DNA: TGTGCCAGCAGCCAAGATGAGGGGGTGAACACTGAAGCTTTCTTT.

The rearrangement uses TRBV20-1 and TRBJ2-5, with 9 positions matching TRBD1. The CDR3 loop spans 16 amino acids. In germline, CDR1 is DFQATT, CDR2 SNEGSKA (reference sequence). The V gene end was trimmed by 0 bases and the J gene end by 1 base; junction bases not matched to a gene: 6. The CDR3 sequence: CSARDATGGSQETQYF. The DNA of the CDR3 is TGCAGTGCTAGAGATGCGACAGGGGGTTCCCAAGAGACCCAGTACTTC.

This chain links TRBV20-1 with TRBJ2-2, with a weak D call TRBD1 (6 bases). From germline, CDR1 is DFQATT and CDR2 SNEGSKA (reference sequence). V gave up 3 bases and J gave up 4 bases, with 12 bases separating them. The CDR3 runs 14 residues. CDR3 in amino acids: CSASLQGTTGELFF. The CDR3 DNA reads TGCAGTGCTAGCCTACAGGGTACCACCGGGGAGCTGTTTTTT.

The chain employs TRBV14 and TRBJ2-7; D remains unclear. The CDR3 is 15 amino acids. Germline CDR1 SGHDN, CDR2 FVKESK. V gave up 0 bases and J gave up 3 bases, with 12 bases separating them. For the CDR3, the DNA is TGTGCCAGCAGCCAAGAGACCACATCCCGCTACGAGCAGTACTTC. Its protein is CASSQETTSRYEQYF.

The CDR3 DNA reads as TGCGCCAGCAGCCACAATTCACCCCTCCACTTT. Translation: CASSHNSPLHF. The chain links TRBV4-1 to TRBJ1-6; D uncertain. The V end lost 3 bases, the J end lost 7 bases, and 1 base lay between the germline ends. Germline loops: CDR1 MGHRA, CDR2 YSYEKL. This CDR3 contains 11 residues.

The CDR3 region is CASSQRTGKLENIQYF. DNA of the CDR3: TGTGCCAGCAGCCAGAGGACAGGGAAACTGGAAAACATTCAGTACTTC. The chain carries TRBV7-9 and TRBJ2-4, with TRBD1 matching over 8 bases. The CDR3 spans 16 residues. Germline V gene data show CDR1 as SEHNR and CDR2 as FQNEAQ (reference sequence). The trim removed 5 bases at V and 5 bases at J, leaving 11 bases unmatched.